A single sample gave rise to the 28 T cell receptor beta chains below, sequenced in a study of T cells after yellow fever vaccination. TCRdb recomputed calls from the 5' RACE reads with MiXCR, one row per CDR3 protein. The sample records about 580,000 distinct CDR3 sequences, around 16% being singletons. The source material was PBMCs, sampled about 5 days after the first yellow fever vaccination. These receptors originate from a man aged 18 to 29 who received the YFV17D yellow fever vaccine.

V gene TRBV7-9 combines with J gene TRBJ2-2; D gene unclear. Trimming left V 0 bases short and J 6 bases short, with 8 bases between. Germline V gives CDR1 SEHNR, CDR2 FQNEAQ (reference sequence). This CDR3 has 14 amino acids. The CDR3 DNA reads as TGTGCCAGCAGCTTAGCGAACAAGCCCGGGGAGCTGTTTTTT. Amino acid sequence: CASSLANKPGELFF.

The chain employs TRBV4-1 and TRBJ1-4; D not resolved. This CDR3 is built from 12 residues. CDR1 MGHRA and CDR2 YSYEKL come from the germline V gene. V lost 2 bases, J lost 6 bases, and 4 bases lay in between. The chain's CDR3 is CASSQNDEKLFF. The CDR3 coding sequence is TGCGCCAGCAGCCAAAACGATGAAAAACTGTTTTTT.

This clonotype was counted only a few times. The chain links TRBV19 to TRBJ1-2; maybe TRBD1 (6 bases). V was shortened by 7 bases and J by 9 bases, with 24 bases between the two germline ends. Germline V lookup: CDR1 LNHDA, CDR2 SQIVND (reference sequence). There are 15 residues in the CDR3. The CDR3 sequence: CASTTTGPPSSSYTF. CDR3 in DNA: TGTGCCAGTACCACTACAGGGCCTCCTTCTTCGAGCTACACCTTC.

The rearrangement links TRBV20-1 to TRBJ1-5; D is possibly TRBD1 (5 bases). This CDR3 comprises 14 residues. Trimming left V 5 bases short and J 7 bases short, with 18 bases between. Germline-derived CDR1 and CDR2 are DFQATT and SNEGSKA (reference sequence). This chain's CDR3 is CSALLGGRGQPQHF. The CDR3 region has the DNA TGCAGTGCTCTGCTGGGGGGAAGAGGGCAGCCCCAGCATTTT.

This clonotype has just a few counts. The chain couples TRBV19 to TRBJ1-5; 12 bases fit TRBD1. Unmatched junction bases numbered 11, after V lost 8 bases and J lost 3 bases. CDR1 is LNHDA and CDR2 is SQIVND in the germline V gene (reference sequence). This CDR3 spans 17 amino acids. This CDR3 is CASASGTGGLVNQPQHF. For the CDR3, the DNA is TGTGCCAGTGCCTCCGGGACAGGGGGCCTCGTCAATCAGCCCCAGCATTTT.

This chain uses TRBV9 with TRBJ2-5; D gene ambiguous. CDR1 SGDLS and CDR2 YYNGEE come from the germline V gene. The CDR3 extends over 15 amino acids. The germline V and J ends were trimmed by 0 bases and 2 bases, with 11 bases remaining between them. The CDR3 is CASSVAAHPQETQYF. As DNA, the CDR3 is TGTGCCAGCAGCGTAGCGGCCCACCCACAAGAGACCCAGTACTTC.

The chain has TRBV18 and TRBJ1-6; 7 nucleotides match TRBD1. This CDR3 has 16 residues. V lost 2 bases and J lost 10; bases outside the gene matches: 11. From germline, CDR1 is KGHSH and CDR2 LQKENI. The CDR3 DNA is TGTGCCAGCTCACCATGGACCGACAGGGTTCGATCACCCCTCCACTTT. Translation: CASSPWTDRVRSPLHF.

The gene calls are TRBV6-5 and TRBJ2-1; 9 nucleotides align to TRBD2. Trimming removed 0 bases from V and 10 bases from J; junction bases left unmatched: 10. The CDR3 length is 16 residues. Germline V gives CDR1 MNHEY, CDR2 SVGAGI. CDR3 residues: CASSYSTGSGGGEQFF. The CDR3 DNA follows: TGTGCCAGCAGTTACTCGACCGGTAGCGGGGGTGGAGAGCAGTTCTTC.

This chain uses TRBV5-1 with TRBJ1-4; D perhaps matches TRBD1 (5 bases). The germline V gene encodes CDR1 SGHRS and CDR2 YFSETQ. The CDR3 contains 14 residues. The V end was cut by 0 bases, the J end by 8 bases, with 11 bases between. The CDR3 coding sequence is TGCGCCAGCAGCTTGGCAGGGACGGGGGAAAAACTGTTTTTT. Amino acids: CASSLAGTGEKLFF.

The gene calls are TRBV15 and TRBJ2-5; no clear D. The CDR3 is 13 amino acids. Per germline, CDR1 LNHNV and CDR2 YYDKDF (reference sequence). Trimming cost V 4 bases and J 4 bases, with 10 bases left between them. The CDR3 loop is CATSTHAGETQYF. The CDR3 DNA sequence: TGTGCCACCAGCACACACGCAGGAGAGACCCAGTACTTC.

This clonotype was seen a handful of times. CDR3 residues: CASSRTQSTDTQYF. Here the CDR3 DNA reads TGCGCCAGCAGCAGGACACAAAGCACAGATACGCAGTATTTT. This sequence joins TRBV5-1 and TRBJ2-3, with a tentative D call TRBD1 (5 bases). V was shortened by 4 bases and J by 0 bases, with 9 bases between the two germline ends. Germline CDR1 is SGHRS and CDR2 is YFSETQ. This CDR3 is 14 amino acids long.

This clonotype was found many times. The J gene is TRBJ2-3, the V gene TRBV7-2; D perhaps matches TRBD2 (5 bases). The CDR3 is 13 residues long. Trimming cost V 1 base and J 5 bases, with 7 bases left between them. Germline V gene sequence: CDR1 SGHTA, CDR2 FQGNSA. The chain's CDR3 is CASSLVRGDTQYF. The CDR3 bases are TGTGCCAGCAGCTTAGTCCGGGGAGATACGCAGTATTTT.

This clonotype was detected many times. This rearrangement joins TRBV5-6 to TRBJ2-3; 10 nucleotides line up with TRBD2. The CDR3 length is 15 residues. Germline lookup yields CDR1 SGHDT and CDR2 YYEEEE. J gave up 0 bases and V 5 bases, and 3 bases lay outside the gene matches. This CDR3 reads CASRIAGGSTDTQYF. Written as DNA, the CDR3 is TGTGCCAGCAGAATAGCGGGGGGCAGCACAGATACGCAGTATTTT.

This clonotype was seen ten or more times. CDR3 DNA: TGTGCCAGCAGCTTAGGGCAGGGGCGCAATGAGCAGTTCTTC. It encodes CASSLGQGRNEQFF. The V gene is TRBV7-2, the J gene TRBJ2-1; weak D call: TRBD1 (6 bases). Germline values: CDR1 SGHTA, CDR2 FQGNSA. The CDR3 is 14 residues long. V lost 1 base and J lost 6, with 10 bases in between. Complete variable domain (other parts from reference TRBV7-2 and TRBJ2-1): GAGVSQSPSNKVTEKGKDVELRCDPISGHTALYWYRQSLGQGLEFLIYFQGNSAPDKSGLPSDRFSAERTGGSVSTLTIQRTQQEDSAVYLCASSLGQGRNEQFFGPGTRLTVL.

This chain connects TRBV7-2 to TRBJ1-2; 8 bases are shared with TRBD1. Trimming removed 5 bases from V and 1 base from J; junction bases left unmatched: 9. The CDR3 is 16 residues long. Germline V CDR1 and CDR2: SGHTA, FQGNSA. Written as DNA, the CDR3 is TGTGCCAGCAGCCTGTCGCAGGGGGCTATTAACTATGGCTACACCTTC. The encoded protein is CASSLSQGAINYGYTF.

This clonotype was counted between two and nine times. The V call is TRBV7-9, the J call TRBJ2-7; 12 nucleotides match TRBD2. The trim removed 6 bases at V and 3 bases at J, leaving 6 bases unmatched. Germline CDR1 and CDR2: SEHNR and FQNEAQ (reference sequence). This CDR3 has 15 residues. DNA of the CDR3: TGTGCCAGCAGTTCTGGACTAGCGGGGTTCTACGAGCAGTACTTC. Translation: CASSSGLAGFYEQYF.

Only a few counts were recorded for this clonotype. The chain uses TRBV28 and TRBJ1-1; D gene ambiguous. The V end was cut by 10 bases, the J end by 9 bases, with 18 bases between. Germline values: CDR1 MDHEN, CDR2 SYDVKM. The CDR3 sequence is 12 residues long. The CDR3 DNA reads TGTGCCATTAAAGGGAATTTCCCTCAAGCTTTCTTT. Translated, it gives CAIKGNFPQAFF.

V gene TRBV11-2 combines with J gene TRBJ2-1; TRBD2 aligns across 13 bases. J was trimmed by 1 base and V by 8 bases; bases with no gene match: 11. The CDR3 has 18 amino acids. Germline-derived CDR1 and CDR2 are SGHAT and FQNNGV. In DNA, the CDR3 is TGTGCCAGCTCCGCCCGGGGACTAGCGGGGAATTCCTACAATGAGCAGTTCTTC. It yields the protein CASSARGLAGNSYNEQFF.

V usage is TRBV11-2 and J usage is TRBJ2-5, with D tentatively TRBD1 (6 bases). The CDR3 covers 13 residues. V was cut by 5 bases and J by 5 bases, with 12 bases left in between. Germline-derived CDR1 and CDR2 are SGHAT and FQNNGV. CDR3 DNA sequence: TGTGCCAGCAGCCCCCCAGGGGTGGAGACCCAGTACTTC. Its translation is CASSPPGVETQYF.

This clonotype came up many times. The rearrangement links TRBV28 to TRBJ2-3; tentatively, D is TRBD1 (5 bases). Germline values: CDR1 MDHEN, CDR2 SYDVKM. V lost 10 bases, J lost 2 bases, and 13 bases lay in between. The CDR3 has 13 amino acids. CDR3 region: CATYRRFTDTQYF. The CDR3 nucleotides are TGTGCCACGTACAGGCGTTTCACAGATACGCAGTATTTT.

This clonotype was observed a few times. This chain links TRBV29-1 with TRBJ2-3; TRBD2 matches 14 bases. This CDR3 has 15 residues. V shed 7 bases and J 8 bases; nucleotides not matched to a gene: 11. Germline V gives CDR1 SQVTM, CDR2 ANQGSEA. The DNA for the CDR3 is TGCAGCGGGAACAGACTAGCGGGGGGGCCTGGTACGCAGTATTTT. This sequence encodes CSGNRLAGGPGTQYF.

The V gene is TRBV12-3 or TRBV12-4, the J gene TRBJ2-1, with 8 positions matching TRBD1. CDR3 size: 16 residues. Trimming cost V 5 bases and J 1 base; bases outside gene matches: 7. The CDR3 sequence is CASSPKTGVSYNEQFF. The CDR3 DNA reads as TGTGCCAGCAGTCCCAAGACAGGGGTTTCCTACAATGAGCAGTTCTTC.

The chain joins TRBV28 to TRBJ1-1, with D possibly being TRBD1 (6 bases). The CDR3 has 14 residues. V was shortened by 4 bases and J by 2 bases, with 11 bases between the two germline ends. Germline CDR1 and CDR2: MDHEN and SYDVKM. The CDR3, as DNA: TGTGCCAGCAGTTCCCCGGGACACAACACTGAAGCTTTCTTT. Protein product: CASSSPGHNTEAFF.

The chain recombines TRBV27 with TRBJ1-5, with 9 bases matching TRBD1. Germline V lookup: CDR1 MNHEY, CDR2 SMNVEV (reference sequence). V trimming: 8 bases; J trimming: 0 bases; junction bases outside the gene matches: 5. There are 15 residues in the CDR3. CDR3 nucleotide sequence: TGTGCCAGCGGCCGACAGGGGGTTAGCAATCAGCCCCAGCATTTT. It is translated as CASGRQGVSNQPQHF.

There are a few counts of this clonotype. J is TRBJ2-2 and V is TRBV6-1, with D maybe TRBD2 (6 bases). CDR1 is MNHNS and CDR2 is SASEGT in the germline V gene. The V gene lost 5 bases and the J gene lost 7 bases, with 11 bases spanning the gap. The CDR3 spans 13 residues. In DNA, the CDR3 is TGTGCCAGCAGTAGGGGCGGGGTCGGGGAGCTGTTTTTT. Protein product: CASSRGGVGELFF.

V and J are TRBV4-2 and TRBJ2-3, with unresolved D. This CDR3 contains 12 residues. The V and J ends lost 0 bases and 7 bases respectively, with 5 bases between them. In germline, CDR1 is LGHNA, CDR2 YNFKEQ. The DNA for the CDR3 is TGTGCCAGCAGCCAAGATTTCAATACGCAGTATTTT. Translated, it gives CASSQDFNTQYF.

Only a few counts were recorded for this clonotype. The V gene is TRBV29-1, the J gene TRBJ2-5; D gene unclear. Per germline, CDR1 SQVTM and CDR2 ANQGSEA. V dropped 3 bases and J dropped 7 bases, with 6 bases sitting between them. This CDR3 contains 10 residues. The CDR3 sequence: CSVEAGTQYF. The CDR3 coding sequence is TGCAGCGTTGAGGCAGGGACCCAGTACTTC.

CDR3 protein: CSAYYEQYF. The CDR3 DNA reads TGCAGCGCTTACTACGAGCAGTACTTC. The chain combines TRBV29-1 with TRBJ2-7, with D unclear. From germline, CDR1 is SQVTM and CDR2 ANQGSEA. Trimming pared 7 bases from V and 3 bases from J, leaving 4 bases between. The CDR3 contains 9 residues.